This T cell receptor (beta chain) is from a study of T cell responses to AZD1222 COVID-19 vaccine. Germline V gene sequence: CDR1 MNHEY, CDR2 SMNVEV (reference sequence). This CDR3 has 15 residues. Trimming removed 8 bases at V and 3 bases at J, with 20 bases between. Produced via immunoSEQ multiplex PCR; TCRdb's table is partial and in-frame only. The sample contains some 90,000 clones, 88% of which appear only once. This clonotype was sampled from an adult in good health. The V call is TRBV27, the J call TRBJ2-7; D perhaps matches TRBD1 (6 bases). The sample here was peripheral blood, taken on day 0 of AZD1222 vaccination. CDR3 region: CASWETGQWGYEQYF. CDR3 coding DNA: TGTGCCAGCTGGGAAACAGGACAGTGGGGCTACGAGCAGTACTTC.